These T cell receptor beta chains were read from a single sample in a study of cytomegalovirus exposure and HLA in healthy donors. Data came from immunoSEQ multiplex PCR; TCRdb stores just in-frame clones and leaves some out. The sample consists of tens of thousands of clones, 85% to 95% of them appearing once. The sequencing sample was made of PBMCs. The receptors originated from a man aged 18 to 35 in good health and CMV-seropositive. Each CDR3 is given with its conserved first and last residue. Each record gives: V gene, clone size, D gene, J gene, CDR3 protein, CDR3 DNA. The D gene is left open where the match is weak. Expanded clones get a size class; other rows say once, few or many, or leave the size out.

TRBV7-6	NA	TRBD1	TRBJ1-1	CASSLRQGLDVGTEAFF	TGTGCCAGCAGCTTAAGACAGGGTTTGGACGTTGGCACTGAAGCTTTCTTT
TRBV7-9	NA	NA	TRBJ2-1	CASSSLSYNEQFF	TGTGCCAGCAGCAGTCTTAGCTACAATGAGCAGTTCTTC
TRBV19	NA	TRBD2	TRBJ2-6	CASGGAGANVLTF	TGTGCCAGTGGGGGGGCTGGGGCCAACGTCCTGACTTTC
TRBV4-1	NA	NA	TRBJ1-6	CASSQVGGARDITALHF	TGCGCCAGCAGCCAAGTTGGCGGGGCGCGAGACATTACAGCCCTCCACTTT
TRBV27	NA	NA	TRBJ2-4	CASSPLAELAKNIQYF	TGTGCCAGCAGTCCCCTCGCGGAGTTAGCCAAAAACATTCAGTACTTC
TRBV27	NA	NA	TRBJ2-7	CASSLAGQNYEQYF	TGTGCCAGCAGTTTAGCAGGGCAGAACTACGAGCAGTACTTC
TRBV27	NA	NA	TRBJ2-7	CASSFAPPGYEQYF	TGTGCCAGCAGTTTCGCGCCACCGGGCTACGAGCAGTACTTC
TRBV7-9	NA	NA	TRBJ1-1	CASSPRGGRDTEAFF	TGTGCCAGCAGCCCCCGGGGAGGGAGGGACACTGAAGCTTTCTTT
TRBV5-1	once	NA	TRBJ2-7	CASSLAQAGATYEQYF	TGCGCCAGCAGCTTGGCCCAGGCAGGCGCTACCTACGAGCAGTACTTC
TRBV19	NA	TRBD2	TRBJ2-7	CASSKASGRKPYEQYF	TGTGCCAGTAGTAAGGCTAGCGGGCGAAAACCCTACGAGCAGTACTTC
TRBV4-1	NA	TRBD2	TRBJ2-7	CASSQELSAGVYEQYF	TGCGCCAGCAGCCAAGAATTGTCAGCGGGAGTCTACGAGCAGTACTTC
TRBV5-4	once	TRBD1	TRBJ2-3	CASSLGQGITDTQYF	TGTGCCAGCAGCCTGGGACAGGGAATCACAGATACGCAGTATTTT
TRBV2	NA	NA	TRBJ1-4	CASSEEGGLLPEKLFF	TGTGCCAGCAGTGAAGAGGGGGGGCTCCTTCCTGAAAAACTGTTTTTT
TRBV18	NA	NA	TRBJ1-6	CASSQQEDSPLHF	TGTGCCAGCTCACAGCAAGAGGATTCACCCCTCCACTTT
TRBV7-9	NA	NA	TRBJ2-7	CASTTVVGREQYF	TGTGCCAGCACTACGGTAGTTGGTCGCGAGCAGTACTTC
TRBV7-9	NA	NA	TRBJ2-7	CASSQDMSEQYF	TGTGCCAGCAGCCAAGACATGTCCGAGCAGTACTTC
TRBV7-9	NA	NA	TRBJ1-5	CASSLGTGEPQHF	TGTGCCAGCAGCTTAGGGACCGGGGAGCCCCAGCATTTT
TRBV7-8	NA	TRBD1	TRBJ1-4	CASSFGQGVYEKLFF	TGTGCCAGCAGCTTCGGACAGGGGGTTTATGAAAAACTGTTTTTT
TRBV23-1	once	TRBD1	TRBJ1-6	CASRQDRGTSPLHF	TGCGCCAGCAGACAGGACAGGGGGACTTCACCCCTCCACTTT
TRBV15	NA	TRBD1	TRBJ2-2	CATSRDIGGRTGELFF	TGTGCCACCAGCAGAGATATAGGGGGCCGGACCGGGGAGCTGTTTTTT
TRBV19	NA	NA	TRBJ2-7	CASSMVPGNPHYEQYF	TGTGCCAGTAGTATGGTTCCGGGTAATCCCCATTACGAGCAGTACTTC
TRBV5-5	NA	NA	TRBJ2-3	CASSLDRLNTQYF	TGTGCCAGCAGCTTGGACAGGTTAAATACGCAGTATTTT
TRBV19	NA	NA	TRBJ2-6	CASSTSDRYSGANVLTF	TGTGCCAGTAGTACATCCGACAGGTACTCTGGGGCCAACGTCCTGACTTTC
TRBV28	NA	NA	TRBJ2-3	CASSPEIMRVDTQYF	TGTGCCAGCAGTCCCGAAATCATGAGAGTGGATACGCAGTATTTT
TRBV6-9	NA	NA	TRBJ1-1	CASEAWLVYTEAFF	TGTGCCAGTGAAGCTTGGTTGGTGTACACTGAAGCTTTCTTT
TRBV28	NA	NA	TRBJ1-1	CASSLAGAEAFF	TGTGCCAGCAGTTTGGCAGGCGCTGAAGCTTTCTTT
TRBV29-1	NA	TRBD1	TRBJ2-7	CSVEGQGGHEQYF	TGCAGCGTTGAGGGACAGGGAGGCCACGAGCAGTACTTC
TRBV11-3	NA	NA	TRBJ2-7	CASSLAAGEQYF	TGTGCCAGCAGCTTAGCCGCAGGCGAGCAGTACTTC
TRBV2	NA	TRBD2	TRBJ2-1	CASKTSGGPYNEQFF	TGTGCCAGCAAGACTAGCGGGGGCCCCTACAATGAGCAGTTCTTC
TRBV7-9	NA	NA	TRBJ2-2	CASSLTPTRLDDGELFF	TGTGCCAGCAGCTTAACGCCGACCAGACTAGATGACGGGGAGCTGTTTTTT
TRBV19	many	TRBD2	TRBJ2-3	CASKQTSGTDTQYF	TGTGCCAGTAAGCAGACTAGCGGGACAGATACGCAGTATTTT
TRBV7-8	NA	NA	TRBJ2-7	CASSFVRNSYEQYF	TGTGCCAGCAGCTTCGTTAGAAACTCCTACGAGCAGTACTTC
TRBV28	NA	NA	TRBJ2-3	CASSWDFSTDTQYF	TGTGCCAGCAGTTGGGACTTCTCCACAGATACGCAGTATTTT
TRBV7-9	NA	TRBD2	TRBJ2-7	CASSAWGGSYEQYF	TGTGCCAGCAGCGCCTGGGGGGGCTCCTACGAGCAGTACTTC
TRBV29-1	NA	NA	TRBJ2-7	CSVKWTAGYEQYF	TGCAGCGTCAAATGGACAGCTGGATACGAGCAGTACTTC
TRBV7-6	NA	NA	TRBJ1-6	CASSLEYNSPLHF	TGTGCCAGCAGTCTGGAGTATAATTCACCCCTCCACTTT
TRBV28	NA	NA	TRBJ1-1	CASSLWMTRGNTEAFF	TGTGCCAGCAGTTTATGGATGACACGGGGGAACACTGAAGCTTTCTTT
TRBV7-2	NA	TRBD2	TRBJ2-4	CASSLGRVAGGGVNIQYF	TGTGCCAGCAGCTTAGGTCGGGTAGCGGGAGGAGGAGTAAACATTCAGTACTTC
TRBV18	NA	NA	TRBJ1-1	CASSPPWLNEAFF	TGTGCCAGCTCACCACCGTGGCTTAATGAAGCTTTCTTT
TRBV27	NA	TRBD1	TRBJ1-2	CASSPGQGGSYGYTF	TGTGCCAGCAGTCCAGGACAGGGGGGCAGCTATGGCTACACCTTC
TRBV30	once	NA	TRBJ2-7	CAWTPPAVPTSGQYF	TGTGCCTGGACCCCTCCGGCAGTTCCTACGAGCGGGCAGTACTTC
TRBV10-3	NA	NA	TRBJ2-3	CAISERLATSTDTQYF	TGTGCCATCAGTGAGAGGCTAGCGACTAGCACAGATACGCAGTATTTT